Below, 22 T cell receptor beta chains from the same sample are listed, as sequenced in a study of CXCR3-negative and CXCR3-positive naive CD8 T cells. The TRB libraries of cDNA were built by UMI-labeled 5' RACE. TCRdb processed the 5' RACE reads again and assigns one entry to each CDR3 protein, with no DNA. This repertoire includes 150,000 or so distinct CDR3 sequences. Sequencing was carried out using naive CXCR3- CD8+ T cells from blood. Indicated subset: CD45RO-CCR7+CD27+CD95- naive CD8+ T cells lacking CXCR3 (TNR3-). The origin of the receptors is a human donor in good health. Some clones in this sample may be carry-over from other donors' samples.

The J gene is TRBJ1-4, the V gene TRBV6-5; no DNA is available, so the TRBD1 call from TCRdb remains unchecked. Germline assignment: CDR1 MNHEY and CDR2 SVGAGI. The CDR3 is 16 amino acids. Here the CDR3 reads CASSYSHRGTNEKLFF.

CDR3 region: CASSVGQGPFQETQYF. The rearrangement uses TRBV9 and TRBJ2-5; TCRdb's D call, TRBD1, is unchecked because there is no DNA. Germline V lookup: CDR1 SGDLS, CDR2 YYNGEE. This CDR3 is built from 16 residues.

V is TRBV6-6 and J is TRBJ2-7; TCRdb names TRBD2, which stays unverified in the absence of DNA. CDR1 MNHNY and CDR2 SVGAGI come from the germline V gene (reference sequence). The CDR3 runs to 15 residues. CDR3 sequence: CASKTSGALVHEQYF.

The V gene is TRBV30, the J gene TRBJ2-2. This CDR3 region has 15 residues. CDR1 and CDR2 (germline): GTSNPN, SVGIG (reference sequence). CDR3 sequence reads: CAWSYDIPNTGELFF.

V is TRBV4-1 and J is TRBJ2-2; as DNA is missing, the TRBD1 call by TCRdb cannot be tested. CDR3 length: 16 amino acids. The V gene's germline CDR1 is MGHRA and CDR2 YSYEKL. The CDR3: CASSQTWTGVTGELFF.

This chain links TRBV6-2 or TRBV6-3 with TRBJ1-1; TCRdb's D call of TRBD1 is untestable without DNA. CDR1 and CDR2 from the germline V gene are MNHEY and SVGEGT. This CDR3 contains 14 residues. The CDR3: CASSAQGIWTEAFF.

This chain links TRBV7-9 with TRBJ2-3; TCRdb indicates TRBD1, and absent DNA this call remains unverified. This CDR3 comprises 15 residues. Germline lookup yields CDR1 SEHNR and CDR2 FQNEAQ (reference sequence). The CDR3 is CASSLSGGASDTQYF.

The V gene is TRBV4-3, the J gene TRBJ2-7. Germline loops: CDR1 LGHNA, CDR2 YSLEER. This CDR3 has 12 residues. CDR3 protein: CASSPDEHEQYF.

The V call is TRBV11-2, the J call TRBJ2-5; TCRdb proposes TRBD2, but this gene call is untestable without DNA. Germline CDR1 is SGHAT and CDR2 is FQNNGV. The CDR3 sequence is 19 residues long. The CDR3 sequence is CASSLDSMPRLAGQETQYF.

The chain joins TRBV20-1 to TRBJ2-4. The CDR3 contains 13 residues. Germline V gene lookup returns CDR1 DFQATT and CDR2 SNEGSKA (reference sequence). This CDR3 reads CSARDRYKNIQYF.

The chain couples TRBV7-8 to TRBJ2-5; the D gene TCRdb calls, TRBD2, cannot be checked with no DNA. The CDR3 is 17 residues long. Germline CDR1 SGHVS, CDR2 FQNEAQ. This CDR3 is CASSPETSGRAGETQYF.

The chain recombines TRBV21-1 with TRBJ2-7; the D gene TCRdb calls, TRBD2, cannot be checked with no DNA. TRBV21-1 is recorded as a pseudogene. This CDR3 contains 15 residues. The CDR3 loop is CASSKIGLAVVEQYF.

The rearrangement links TRBV7-9 to TRBJ2-5; as DNA is missing, the TRBD1 call by TCRdb cannot be tested. CDR1 is SEHNR, CDR2 FQNEAQ, per germline (reference sequence). The CDR3 sequence is 14 residues long. Here the CDR3 reads CASSLMGVRETQYF.

This rearrangement joins TRBV7-9 to TRBJ2-1. The CDR3 is 14 residues long. Germline V CDR1 and CDR2: SEHNR, FQNEAQ (reference sequence). The CDR3 is CASTGLDALNEQFF. The variable domain in full, completed from reference TRBV7-9 and TRBJ2-1, reads DTGVSQNPRHKITKRGQNVTFRCDPISEHNRLYWYRQTLGQGPEFLTYFQNEAQLEKSRLLSDRFSAERPKGSFSTLEIQRTEQGDSAMYLCASTGLDALNEQFFGPGTRLTVL.

This chain uses TRBV6-2 or TRBV6-3 with TRBJ2-5; TCRdb's D call, TRBD2, is unchecked because there is no DNA. The CDR3 length is 14 residues. Germline values: CDR1 MNHEY, CDR2 SVGEGT. This CDR3 is CASRRDGRVETQYF.

The chain is built from TRBV9 and TRBJ2-7. The CDR3 runs to 13 residues. Germline V gene lookup returns CDR1 SGDLS and CDR2 YYNGEE. The CDR3 here is CASSVGDTYEQYF.

The chain combines TRBV24-1 with TRBJ2-5; TCRdb proposes TRBD1, but this gene call is untestable without DNA. This CDR3 region has 16 residues. Germline V CDR1 and CDR2: KGHDR, SFDVKD. CDR3 in amino acids: CATSASRTGGQETQYF.

V is TRBV4-1 and J is TRBJ2-1. Germline-derived CDR1 and CDR2 are MGHRA and YSYEKL. This CDR3 contains 14 residues. This CDR3 reads CASSQDVQANEQFF.

The V call is TRBV23-1, the J call TRBJ1-6. TRBV23-1 is classed as an ORF, of uncertain function. The CDR3 covers 17 residues. Here the CDR3 reads CASTSGGRARPNSPLHF.

This chain uses TRBV2 with TRBJ2-1. Germline CDR1 is SNHLY and CDR2 is FYNNEI. This CDR3 comprises 15 residues. The CDR3 reads CASSETGSSYNEQFF.

The gene calls are TRBV5-1 and TRBJ1-5. Germline CDR1 SGHRS, CDR2 YFSETQ. This CDR3 comprises 13 residues. CDR3 in amino acids: CASSSDSNQPQHF.

V is TRBV12-3 or TRBV12-4 and J is TRBJ2-3; TCRdb gives TRBD2 as the D gene, but with no DNA this cannot be confirmed. The CDR3 contains 16 residues. The CDR3: CASSFGGGPSTDTQYF.